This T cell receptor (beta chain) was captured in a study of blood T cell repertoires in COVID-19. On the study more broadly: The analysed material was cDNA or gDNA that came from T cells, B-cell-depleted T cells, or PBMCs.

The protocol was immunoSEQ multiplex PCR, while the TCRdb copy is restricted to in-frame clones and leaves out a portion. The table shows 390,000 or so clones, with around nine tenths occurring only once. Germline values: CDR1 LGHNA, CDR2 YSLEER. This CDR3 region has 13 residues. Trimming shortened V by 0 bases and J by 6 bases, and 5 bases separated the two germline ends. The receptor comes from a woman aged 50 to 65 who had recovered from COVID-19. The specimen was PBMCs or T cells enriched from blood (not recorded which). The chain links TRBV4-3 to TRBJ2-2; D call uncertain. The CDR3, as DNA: TGCGCCAGCAGCCAAGACTACCCCGGGGAGCTGTTTTTT. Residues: CASSQDYPGELFF.